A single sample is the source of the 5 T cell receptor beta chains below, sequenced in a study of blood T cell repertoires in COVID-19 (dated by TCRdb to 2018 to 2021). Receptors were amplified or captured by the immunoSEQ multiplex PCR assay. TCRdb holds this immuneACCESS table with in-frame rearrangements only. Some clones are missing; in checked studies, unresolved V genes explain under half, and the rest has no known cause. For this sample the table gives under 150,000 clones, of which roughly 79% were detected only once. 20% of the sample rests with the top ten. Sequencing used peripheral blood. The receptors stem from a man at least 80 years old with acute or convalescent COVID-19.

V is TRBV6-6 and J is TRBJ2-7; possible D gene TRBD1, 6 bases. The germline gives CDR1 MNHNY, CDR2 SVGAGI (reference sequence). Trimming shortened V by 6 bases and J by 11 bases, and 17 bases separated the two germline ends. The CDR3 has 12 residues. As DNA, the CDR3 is TGTGCCAGCAGCACATACAGGGAAGGCAAGTACTTC. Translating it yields CASSTYREGKYF.

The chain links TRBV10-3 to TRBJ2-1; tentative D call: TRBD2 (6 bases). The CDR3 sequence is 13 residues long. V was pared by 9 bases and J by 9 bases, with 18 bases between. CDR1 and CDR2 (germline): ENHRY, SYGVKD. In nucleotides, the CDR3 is TGTGCCATTCGACGGGAGCAGTTTGGTGAGCAGTTCTTC. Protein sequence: CAIRREQFGEQFF.

The DNA for the CDR3 is TGCGCCAGCAGCTCCACAAATAACTATGGCTACACCTTC. This gives the protein CASSSTNNYGYTF. V gene TRBV5-1 combines with J gene TRBJ1-2; D uncertain. Trimming took off 3 bases at V and 1 base at J, with 7 bases between the two ends. CDR3 length: 13 amino acids. Germline CDR1 is SGHRS and CDR2 is YFSETQ.

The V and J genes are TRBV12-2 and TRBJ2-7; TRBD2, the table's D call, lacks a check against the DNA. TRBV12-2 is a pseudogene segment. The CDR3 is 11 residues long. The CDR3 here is CASRPNYEQYF. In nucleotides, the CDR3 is TGTGCAAGTCGCCCTAACTACGAGCAGTACTTC.

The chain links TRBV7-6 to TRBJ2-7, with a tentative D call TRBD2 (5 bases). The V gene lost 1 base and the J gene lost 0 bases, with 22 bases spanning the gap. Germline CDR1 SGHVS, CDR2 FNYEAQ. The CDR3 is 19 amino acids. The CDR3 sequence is CASSLVGGSAFGSSYEQYF. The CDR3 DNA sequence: TGTGCCAGCAGCTTAGTTGGAGGCAGTGCCTTTGGTAGCTCCTACGAGCAGTACTTC.